This T cell receptor beta chain was identified during a study of blood T cells in healthy people across ages. General observations from the study: Unsorted PBMC material precluded a definitive naive versus antigen-experienced comparison. Age brought a roughly linear fall in TCR beta diversity measured per million T cells. It was the long-lived donors that had more naive CD4+ cells and higher diversity than aged donors.

It was with a sample-barcoded 5' primer and a J-beta primer mix that a second PCR of roughly 7 to 12 cycles was run. Each cDNA molecule, via a template-switch adaptor with 12 random nucleotides, was tagged. TCRdb analysed the 5' RACE reads with MiXCR anew, one entry per CDR3 protein. Of around 580,000 distinct CDR3 sequences in the sample, around half were seen once. Notes on this clonotype: Its antigen is undetermined.

The germline V gene encodes CDR1 SGHAT and CDR2 FQNNGV. V gave up 5 bases and J gave up 6 bases; unmatched junction bases: 5. This CDR3 contains 13 residues. The sample taken for sequencing was blood. This chain joins TRBV11-2 and TRBJ1-1; 8 bases match TRBD1. This sequence was found in a man older than 75 in good health. CDR3 nucleotide sequence: TGTGCCAGCAGCAACAGGGGGATGGCTGAAGCTTTCTTT. It encodes CASSNRGMAEAFF.